The clone carrying this T cell receptor beta chain occurred once. Clones were read by immunoSEQ multiplex PCR, and TCRdb kept only the in-frame ones, dropping some. The data hold 150,000 to 200,000 clones, with around nine tenths observed a single time. Germline V gene lookup returns CDR1 MDHEN and CDR2 SYDVKM. V lost 5 bases to trimming and J lost 7 bases, with 12 bases between them. The CDR3 is made up of 13 amino acids. The data are from a study of blood T cell repertoires in COVID-19. Turning to the study itself: PBMCs, B-cell-depleted T cells, or T cells provided the cDNA or gDNA that made up the material.

The rearrangement uses TRBV28 and TRBJ1-5; D unresolved. Sequencing was done on a sample of peripheral blood. This receptor was identified in a woman between 65 and 79 years old with COVID-19, enrolled during active disease. The CDR3: CASSGWGDQPQHF. The CDR3 DNA follows: TGTGCCAGCAGTGGGTGGGGAGACCAGCCCCAGCATTTT. Looking up the rest from reference TRBV28 and TRBJ1-5 gives the full variable domain: DVKVTQSSRYLVKRTGEKVFLECVQDMDHENMFWYRQDPGLGLRLIYFSYDVKMKEKGDIPEGYSVSREKKERFSLILESASTNQTSMYLCASSGWGDQPQHFGDGTRLSIL.